This T cell receptor beta chain is from a study of cytomegalovirus exposure and HLA in healthy donors. On the study more broadly: Some 85 million unique TCRs from HLA-typed donors were held in an early data release. Regarding the study as a whole: More clonal expansion characterized HLA-associated TCR beta chains than equally common others in a later analysis.

As for this clone: The antigen remains unidentified.

With 60 Vbeta and 13 Jbeta primers, the PCR was carried out. TCRdb keeps only in-frame clones here, not all; method: immunoSEQ multiplex PCR. The sample consists of under 200,000 clones, approximately 81% of them appearing once. The receptor was derived from a boy aged 2-15 years in good health and CMV-seronegative. Source material: PBMCs.

The CDR3 loop reads CASSKAGQGNLDQPQHF. Written as DNA, the CDR3 is TGTGCCAGCAGCAAAGCGGGACAGGGGAATTTAGATCAGCCCCAGCATTTT. V and J are TRBV21-1 and TRBJ1-5; the table assigns TRBD1, which was not confirmed against the DNA. TRBV21-1 counts as a pseudogene. The CDR3 contains 17 residues.